Shown below are 32 T cell receptor beta chains from a single sample sequenced in a study of shared clonotypes between healthy human individuals. Some clones are missing from TCRdb's copy, which holds only in-frame ones; the method was immunoSEQ multiplex PCR. The sample consists of some 1,600,000 clones, 95% to 99% of them appearing once. Sequenced: naive CD4+ T cells sorted from blood. Regarding subset: CD45RA+ positively selected. These receptors came from a young man in good health.

This clone was detected only once. V gene TRBV27 combines with J gene TRBJ1-2, with 8 nucleotides matching TRBD1. Germline-derived CDR1 and CDR2 are MNHEY and SMNVEV (reference sequence). The CDR3 length is 14 residues. Trimming removed 3 bases from V and 7 bases from J; junction bases left unmatched: 7. The CDR3 sequence: CASSLEAGGLGYTF. CDR3 coding DNA: TGTGCCAGCAGTTTGGAGGCAGGGGGCCTTGGCTACACCTTC.

This clone is a singleton in its sample. V and J are TRBV27 and TRBJ2-5; possibly TRBD1 for D (5 bases). The germline V and J ends were trimmed by 2 bases and 2 bases, with 9 bases remaining between them. Germline V lookup: CDR1 MNHEY, CDR2 SMNVEV (reference sequence). The CDR3 is 14 amino acids. This CDR3 reads CASSLGARQETQYF. CDR3 DNA sequence: TGTGCCAGCAGTTTAGGGGCAAGACAAGAGACCCAGTACTTC.

The V gene is TRBV29-1, the J gene TRBJ1-5; D unresolved. The CDR3 extends over 16 amino acids. V dropped 7 bases and J dropped 0 bases, with 19 bases sitting between them. From germline, CDR1 is SQVTM and CDR2 ANQGSEA. For the CDR3, the DNA is TGCAGCGATAAAAAGATCGTGCTGGATAGCAATCAGCCCCAGCATTTT. Amino acids: CSDKKIVLDSNQPQHF.

This chain links TRBV2 with TRBJ2-1; D is uncertain. This CDR3 region has 12 residues. Trimming stripped 3 bases from V and 6 bases from J, with 6 bases between. Germline V gene sequence: CDR1 SNHLY, CDR2 FYNNEI. CDR3 region: CASSEYVNEQFF. CDR3 sequence (DNA): TGTGCCAGCAGTGAGTACGTCAATGAGCAGTTCTTC.

The gene calls are TRBV6-6 and TRBJ2-2; tentative D call: TRBD1 (6 bases). The CDR3 sequence is 14 residues long. CDR1 is MNHNY, CDR2 SVGAGI, per germline (reference sequence). V lost 2 bases to trimming and J lost 5 bases, with 9 bases between them. CDR3 nucleotides: TGTGCCAGCAGTTACCCCGGACAGACCGGGGAGCTGTTTTTT. Amino acids: CASSYPGQTGELFF.

V and J are TRBV7-3 and TRBJ1-1, with 7 bases matching TRBD1. Germline V gene data show CDR1 as SGHTA and CDR2 as FQGTGA. The CDR3 length is 14 residues. After removal of 5 bases from V and 1 base from J, the junction contained 4 bases not matched to a gene. The CDR3 loop is CASSVQGTNTEAFF. DNA of the CDR3: TGTGCCAGCAGCGTACAGGGGACGAACACTGAAGCTTTCTTT.

The chain recombines TRBV5-5 with TRBJ2-1; D ambiguous. The CDR3 has 15 amino acids. Trimming removed 2 bases at V and 0 bases at J, with 9 bases between. Germline V CDR1 and CDR2: SGHKS, YYEKEE (reference sequence). The CDR3 nucleotides are TGTGCCAGCAGCTTTATGAGGAGCTCCTACAATGAGCAGTTCTTC. Translation: CASSFMRSSYNEQFF.

V and J are TRBV5-1 and TRBJ2-5; 8 nucleotides line up with TRBD1. Trimming cost V 2 bases and J 0 bases; bases outside gene matches: 3. This CDR3 spans 15 amino acids. The germline V gene has CDR1 SGHRS and CDR2 YFSETQ. The CDR3, as DNA: TGCGCCAGCAGCTTAAGGACAGGGTACCAAGAGACCCAGTACTTC. Translation gives CASSLRTGYQETQYF.

The chain joins TRBV29-1 to TRBJ2-4, with D perhaps given as TRBD1 or TRBD2 (5 bases each). The CDR3 consists of 13 residues. CDR1 and CDR2 (germline): SQVTM, ANQGSEA. V was pared by 4 bases and J by 8 bases, with 15 bases between. As DNA, the CDR3 is TGCAGCGTTGTGGGACCCCGGCGGGACATTCAGTACTTC. Its protein product is CSVVGPRRDIQYF.

The chain recombines TRBV5-1 with TRBJ2-5, with 8 bases identical to TRBD2. The CDR3 covers 15 residues. The V segment lost 2 bases and the J segment 4 bases; nucleotides outside the gene matches: 7. CDR1 SGHRS and CDR2 YFSETQ come from the germline V gene. CDR3 in DNA: TGCGCCAGCAGCTTCAGCGGGAGTATAGCAGAGACCCAGTACTTC. Amino acids: CASSFSGSIAETQYF.

J is TRBJ2-1 and V is TRBV18; the D is unclear. From germline, CDR1 is KGHSH and CDR2 LQKENI. The V and J ends lost 1 base and 0 bases respectively, with 7 bases between them. The CDR3 length is 15 residues. The CDR3 is CASSPLATSYNEQFF. The DNA for the CDR3 is TGTGCCAGCTCACCACTCGCAACCTCCTACAATGAGCAGTTCTTC.

The V call is TRBV10-3, the J call TRBJ2-7, with 9 bases lining up with TRBD1. Per the germline V gene, CDR1 is ENHRY and CDR2 is SYGVKD. V dropped 1 base and J dropped 4; count of bases not matched to a gene: 5. The CDR3 loop spans 15 amino acids. The CDR3 here is CAISEWDRDEYEQYF. The CDR3 DNA is TGTGCCATCAGTGAGTGGGACAGGGACGAGTACGAGCAGTACTTC.

This chain's CDR3 is CASSPDSRGLETQYF. In DNA, the CDR3 is TGTGCCAGCAGCCCAGACTCCCGGGGCTTAGAGACCCAGTACTTC. The chain is built from TRBV9 and TRBJ2-5, with D perhaps being TRBD1 or TRBD2 (5 bases each). Per the germline V gene, CDR1 is SGDLS and CDR2 is YYNGEE. V gave up 4 bases and J gave up 4 bases, with 17 bases separating them. The CDR3 totals 15 residues.

The genes are TRBV9 and TRBJ2-1, with D perhaps matching TRBD2 (6 bases). CDR1 and CDR2 from the germline V gene are SGDLS and YYNGEE. V was shortened by 0 bases and J by 4 bases, with 11 bases between the two germline ends. The CDR3 contains 15 residues. The CDR3 protein is CASSVAYGGYNEQFF. DNA of the CDR3: TGTGCCAGCAGCGTAGCCTACGGGGGATACAATGAGCAGTTCTTC.

This chain joins TRBV2 and TRBJ2-3; D is undetermined. Trimming stripped 4 bases from V and 6 bases from J, with 17 bases between. The CDR3 has 15 residues. The germline gives CDR1 SNHLY, CDR2 FYNNEI. As DNA, the CDR3 is TGTGCCAGCAGTGCAGACTCCACGTTGGGGGATACGCAGTATTTT. Translation gives CASSADSTLGDTQYF.

This chain uses TRBV29-1 with TRBJ2-2; 8 bases map to TRBD2. The CDR3 loop spans 14 amino acids. Germline V gene sequence: CDR1 SQVTM, CDR2 ANQGSEA. Losses at the gene ends were 7 bases for V and 5 bases for J; bases not matched to a gene: 9. The CDR3: CSALTGGRTGELFF. CDR3 coding DNA: TGCAGCGCCCTTACGGGAGGGCGGACCGGGGAGCTGTTTTTT.

The V gene is TRBV27, the J gene TRBJ1-4, with D possibly matching TRBD1 (5 bases). Germline CDR1 is MNHEY and CDR2 is SMNVEV (reference sequence). The CDR3 totals 15 residues. Trimming shortened V by 5 bases and J by 0 bases, and 10 bases separated the two germline ends. The CDR3 DNA sequence: TGTGCCAGCAGTGACAGACCCCCAACTAATGAAAAACTGTTTTTT. Residues: CASSDRPPTNEKLFF.

The chain links TRBV5-1 to TRBJ2-2; the D gene is possibly TRBD1 (7 bases). Trimming removed 2 bases from V and 3 bases from J, with 26 bases in between. Germline assignment: CDR1 SGHRS and CDR2 YFSETQ. The CDR3 runs 20 residues. The CDR3 DNA reads as TGCGCCAGCAGCTTATTACCGGGACAGCCGGGACTTGGATACACCGGGGAGCTGTTTTTT. It translates to CASSLLPGQPGLGYTGELFF.

The chain recombines TRBV15 with TRBJ1-3; D call uncertain. CDR1 is LNHNV, CDR2 YYDKDF, per germline (reference sequence). Trimming cost V 0 bases and J 0 bases, with 9 bases left between them. CDR3 size: 16 residues. The CDR3 spells CATSRDLQSSGNTIYF. For the CDR3, the DNA is TGTGCCACCAGCAGAGATCTTCAGAGCTCTGGAAACACCATATATTTT.

The chain couples TRBV10-1 to TRBJ2-2; no definite D call. This CDR3 region has 15 residues. The germline V gene has CDR1 WNHNN and CDR2 SYGVQD (reference sequence). With 8 bases removed from V and 0 bases from J, the gap between germline ends came to 13 bases. CDR3 DNA sequence: TGCGCCAGCTCTAAAGGGCAAGCGAACACCGGGGAGCTGTTTTTT. Translating it yields CASSKGQANTGELFF.

This clone was seen just once. V is TRBV9 and J is TRBJ2-1, with a possible D match to TRBD1 (8 bases). Trimming cost V 0 bases and J 8 bases, with 12 bases left between them. Per germline, CDR1 SGDLS and CDR2 YYNGEE. This CDR3 spans 14 amino acids. In DNA, the CDR3 is TGTGCCAGCAGCGTAGGGACAGGGAGGGATGAGCAGTTCTTC. It translates to CASSVGTGRDEQFF.

The gene calls are TRBV6-5 and TRBJ2-3; D unclear. Per germline, CDR1 MNHEY and CDR2 SVGAGI. The CDR3 consists of 13 residues. V shed 6 bases and J shed 4 bases, with 11 bases lying between them. The CDR3 reads CASSTTASDTQYF. CDR3 DNA sequence: TGTGCCAGCAGCACGACGGCATCAGATACGCAGTATTTT.

On this clone itself: Other nucleotide sequences from this sample produce the same CDR3. The chain joins TRBV28 to TRBJ2-7; 11 bases fit TRBD2. CDR1 and CDR2 from the germline V gene are MDHEN and SYDVKM. Trimming removed 5 bases from V and 1 base from J; junction bases left unmatched: 1. The CDR3 contains 14 residues. The CDR3 reads CASSRLAGSYEQYF. The CDR3 nucleotides read TGTGCCAGCAGTAGACTAGCGGGATCCTACGAGCAGTACTTC.

The V gene is TRBV29-1, the J gene TRBJ2-2; perhaps TRBD2 as D (6 bases). CDR3 length: 13 amino acids. The germline CDR1 and CDR2 sequences are SQVTM and ANQGSEA. Trimming cost V 8 bases and J 4 bases, with 14 bases left between them. CDR3 residues: CSFSGSGTGELFF. The CDR3 DNA sequence: TGCAGCTTCTCCGGGAGTGGCACCGGGGAGCTGTTTTTT.

The V gene is TRBV5-5, the J gene TRBJ1-5; 11 nucleotides line up with TRBD1. CDR3 length equals 16 residues. After removal of 2 bases from V and 12 bases from J, the junction contained 13 bases not matched to a gene. The germline CDR1 and CDR2 sequences are SGHKS and YYEKEE (reference sequence). The CDR3 protein is CASSFIPGQGAFIQHF. CDR3 DNA sequence: TGTGCCAGCAGCTTCATCCCAGGACAGGGGGCGTTTATCCAGCATTTT.

The chain combines TRBV5-6 with TRBJ1-4, with 9 bases lining up with TRBD1. The V segment lost 4 bases and the J segment 5 bases; nucleotides outside the gene matches: 12. The germline CDR1 and CDR2 sequences are SGHDT and YYEEEE. The CDR3 has 17 residues. In DNA, the CDR3 is TGTGCCAGCAGCCCGGGACAGGGTGATGGCTCGAATGAAAAACTGTTTTTT. This translates into CASSPGQGDGSNEKLFF.

J is TRBJ2-1 and V is TRBV5-1, with D uncertain. The V end lost 4 bases, the J end lost 0 bases, and 5 bases lay between the germline ends. This CDR3 region has 13 residues. The germline V gene encodes CDR1 SGHRS and CDR2 YFSETQ. The CDR3 coding sequence is TGCGCCAGCAGCCATAGCTCCTACAATGAGCAGTTCTTC. Protein product: CASSHSSYNEQFF.

This chain joins TRBV6-6 and TRBJ2-7; 9 bases align to TRBD2. Germline assignment: CDR1 MNHNY and CDR2 SVGAGI (reference sequence). With V trimmed by 5 bases and J by 4 bases, 9 bases remained unmatched. The CDR3 contains 15 residues. CDR3 residues: CASSASGTYPYEQYF. For the CDR3, the DNA is TGTGCCAGCAGTGCTAGCGGGACCTACCCGTACGAGCAGTACTTC.

The V call is TRBV6-5, the J call TRBJ1-5; 11 bases fit TRBD1. This CDR3 comprises 15 residues. The V and J ends lost 6 bases and 3 bases, in that order; junction bases with no gene match: 4. The V gene's germline CDR1 is MNHEY and CDR2 SVGAGI. DNA of the CDR3: TGTGCCAGCAGACGGACAGGGGGCATCAATCAGCCCCAGCATTTT. As protein: CASRRTGGINQPQHF.

The chain links TRBV29-1 to TRBJ2-7; possibly TRBD2 for D (6 bases). Germline V lookup: CDR1 SQVTM, CDR2 ANQGSEA. Trimming removed 2 bases from V and 11 bases from J, with 13 bases in between. This CDR3 spans 11 amino acids. CDR3 residues: CSVELGRDKYF. The CDR3, as DNA: TGCAGCGTTGAACTCGGGAGAGATAAGTACTTC.

The genes are TRBV7-9 and TRBJ2-3; D is undetermined. The germline V and J ends were trimmed by 4 bases and 0 bases, with 11 bases remaining between them. This CDR3 contains 15 residues. The germline V gene has CDR1 SEHNR and CDR2 FQNEAQ (reference sequence). The CDR3: CASSSSLLSTDTQYF. The CDR3 DNA follows: TGTGCCAGCAGCTCCTCACTCCTTAGCACAGATACGCAGTATTTT.

V is TRBV4-2 and J is TRBJ2-2; the match to TRBD1 covers 11 bases. The CDR3 is 16 amino acids. V shed 0 bases and J 5 bases; nucleotides not matched to a gene: 2. Germline CDR1 reads LGHNA; CDR2 reads YNFKEQ. CDR3 protein: CASSQDGTGGTGELFF. The CDR3 DNA sequence: TGTGCCAGCAGCCAAGATGGGACAGGGGGAACCGGGGAGCTGTTTTTT.